This T cell receptor beta chain was identified in a study of T cell repertoires in cytomegalovirus infection (dated by TCRdb to the late 2010s). A note on the overall study: Recently identified HLA-C-restricted CMV epitopes, whose presentation resists viral immunomodulation, were targeted by peptide stimulations together with well-studied HLA-B-restricted epitopes. Donor HLA type was relevant to the analysis, as public TCR beta signatures indicated carriage of CMV infection together with the matching HLA type.

The listed sequencing device is Illumina HiSeq 1500. TCRdb took the public reads, trimmed them with fastp at Q25, ran MiXCR for clone calling and kept in-frame beta chains. Each CDR3 protein appears once, grouped with its most common genes and DNA. Counted in this sample were 700,000 to 950,000 distinct CDR3 sequences; 30% to 35% of them appeared once. 12% of the sample is taken by the ten largest. The treatment or condition label for this specimen denotes: in vitro stimulation with specific CMV peptide epitopes to enrich CMV-specific T cells. The CDR3 covers 13 residues, taking in both the cysteine and the phenylalanine. The entry retains the CDR3 DNA only, 39 bases that are in frame from base 1. V loses 7 bases of germline sequence and J loses 0 bases, and the interval between the two ends is 7 bases. Taken from the germline V gene, the CDR1 and CDR2 loops are MDHEN and SYDVKM. The full study reports these points: Cumulative frequency of public TCR beta family members discriminated carriers of CMV infection plus the relevant HLA type in this cohort and an independent 352-donor cohort. The ex vivo response was dominated by HLA-C-restricted CMV-specific TCR beta clonotypes, which also provided the single most frequent clonotype in two of eight donors.

This clonotype was recorded a few times. Its antigen specificity is not known. No much larger clone is present one base from it, and per-base qualities are unavailable. This receptor was taken from a human donor in good health (CMV status not recorded). Some clones in this sample may be carry-over from other donors' samples. The chain was built from TRBV28 and TRBJ1-3; the D gene is not confidently resolved. The source material was cultured CD8+ T cells from PBMCs, sampled from culture after CMV antigen stimulation. The base sequence is TGTGCCAGCAATCTTTACTCTGGAAACACCATATATTTT. This yields the protein CASNLYSGNTIYF.